The 9 T cell receptor beta chains below were found in one sample sequenced in a study of shared clonotypes between healthy human individuals. Sequencing was performed with immunoSEQ multiplex PCR; in TCRdb, only in-frame clones are kept and a portion is missing. This table has over 2 million clones, 95% appearing once. The material sequenced was naive CD4+ T cells sorted from blood. Subset of the sample: CD45RA+ positively selected. The origin of the receptors is a man aged 18 to 29 in good health.

This chain connects TRBV28 to TRBJ1-3; D remains ambiguous. Per germline, CDR1 MDHEN and CDR2 SYDVKM. The length of the CDR3 is 12 residues. V lost 3 bases and J lost 9, with 9 bases in between. CDR3 amino acids: CASSFRESTIYF. In nucleotides, the CDR3 is TGTGCCAGCAGTTTTCGGGAATCCACCATATATTTT.

This chain uses TRBV10-3 with TRBJ2-1, with D perhaps TRBD1 (5 bases). Between the trimmed V and J ends, which lost 3 bases and 5 bases, there was a span of 11 bases. CDR1 is ENHRY, CDR2 SYGVKD, per germline. The CDR3 extends over 14 amino acids. CDR3 protein: CAISDRVNHNEQFF. In nucleotides, the CDR3 is TGTGCCATCAGTGACAGGGTTAACCACAATGAGCAGTTCTTC.

The chain combines TRBV6-4 with TRBJ2-7, with D perhaps TRBD1 (5 bases). Germline assignment: CDR1 MRHNA and CDR2 SNTAGT. This CDR3 has 13 amino acids. V shed 6 bases and J shed 1 base, with 10 bases lying between them. CDR3 nucleotide sequence: TGTGCCAGCAGCGTAGACAGATCCTACGAGCAGTACTTC. It translates to CASSVDRSYEQYF.

The genes are TRBV19 and TRBJ1-5, with 9 bases lining up with TRBD1. The germline V gene encodes CDR1 LNHDA and CDR2 SQIVND (reference sequence). CDR3 length equals 17 residues. The V segment lost 5 bases and the J segment 0 bases; nucleotides outside the gene matches: 8. This CDR3 is CASSVTGGKPSNQPQHF. In DNA form, the CDR3 reads TGTGCCAGTAGTGTGACAGGGGGTAAGCCTAGCAATCAGCCCCAGCATTTT.

This chain links TRBV6-5 with TRBJ1-4; D is possibly TRBD1 (5 bases). V was shortened by 6 bases and J by 13 bases, with 12 bases between the two germline ends. Germline CDR1 MNHEY, CDR2 SVGAGI. This CDR3 has 11 amino acids. The CDR3 sequence is CASSPGGRLFF. The CDR3, as DNA: TGTGCCAGCAGCCCGGGGGGACGACTGTTTTTT.

In its sample, this clone was seen once. The rearrangement uses TRBV7-9 and TRBJ2-1; TRBD1 aligns across 8 bases. CDR3 size: 13 residues. Trimming cost V 2 bases and J 9 bases; bases outside gene matches: 3. Germline V gives CDR1 SEHNR, CDR2 FQNEAQ (reference sequence). The chain's CDR3 is CASSLQGAGEQFF. For the CDR3, the DNA is TGTGCCAGCAGCTTACAGGGGGCGGGTGAGCAGTTCTTC.

Note on this clone: This could be a read error, since a much larger clone is one nucleotide away. Other nucleotide sequences in the sample specify the same CDR3. The CDR3: CASSSAPNQPQHF. The CDR3 DNA sequence: TGTGCCAGCAGCTCAGCCCCAAATCAGCCCCAGCATTTT. The J gene is TRBJ1-5, the V gene TRBV6-5; D is unresolved. CDR1 and CDR2 from the germline V gene are MNHEY and SVGAGI. The CDR3 is 13 amino acids. Trimming removed 6 bases from V and 4 bases from J, with 10 bases in between.

The chain joins TRBV28 to TRBJ1-6; possible D gene TRBD1, 6 bases. The CDR3 extends over 14 amino acids. Germline CDR1 reads MDHEN; CDR2 reads SYDVKM. V was clipped by 6 bases and J by 6 bases, with 12 bases between them. For the CDR3, the DNA is TGTGCCAGCAGCCGTGACAGGTTTAATTCACCCCTCCACTTT. Its protein product is CASSRDRFNSPLHF.

The chain is built from TRBV21-1 and TRBJ2-7; the table gives TRBD2 as D, unverified against the DNA. TRBV21-1 is a pseudogene locus. The CDR3 length is 11 residues. The CDR3: CASTLNYEQYF. In DNA form, the CDR3 reads TGTGCCAGCACCTTAAACTACGAGCAGTACTTC.